The 28 T cell receptor beta chains below were found in one sample sequenced in a study of cytomegalovirus exposure and HLA in healthy donors. PCR was performed using 60 Vbeta and 13 Jbeta primers. Sequencing used immunoSEQ multiplex PCR; TCRdb keeps in-frame clones, though not all of them. Of about 190,000 clones listed, 75% to 90% are singletons. Material: PBMCs. The receptors here all came from a man aged 50-60 years in good health and CMV-seronegative.

V gene TRBV4-1 combines with J gene TRBJ2-7; D might be TRBD1 (5 bases). Germline loops: CDR1 MGHRA, CDR2 YSYEKL. Trimming removed 1 base at V and 3 bases at J, with 10 bases between. The CDR3 runs to 14 residues. CDR3 sequence reads: CASSQVQEDYEQYF. CDR3 nucleotides: TGCGCCAGCAGCCAAGTACAGGAAGACTACGAGCAGTACTTC.

The V gene is TRBV29-1, the J gene TRBJ2-3; D gene unclear. The germline V gene encodes CDR1 SQVTM and CDR2 ANQGSEA. The length of the CDR3 is 14 residues. Between the trimmed V and J ends, which lost 5 bases and 3 bases, there was a span of 15 bases. CDR3 amino acids: CSVHIQAVTDTQYF. The CDR3 DNA follows: TGCAGCGTTCACATCCAGGCCGTGACAGATACGCAGTATTTT.

The chain joins TRBV7-9 to TRBJ2-1, with TRBD2 as a possible D gene (6 bases). There are 19 residues in the CDR3. Germline assignment: CDR1 SEHNR and CDR2 FQNEAQ (reference sequence). V lost 0 bases and J lost 5, with 23 bases in between. The CDR3 here is CASSLAGVGTPGEDNEQFF. CDR3 DNA: TGTGCCAGCAGCTTAGCGGGGGTCGGAACTCCCGGGGAGGACAATGAGCAGTTCTTC.

This clone came up a few times. The V and J genes are TRBV19 and TRBJ2-1; no reliable D call. Germline V CDR1 and CDR2: LNHDA, SQIVND (reference sequence). V was shortened by 3 bases and J by 6 bases, with 6 bases between the two germline ends. CDR3 length equals 12 residues. CDR3 residues: CASSIYGNEQFF. The CDR3 DNA follows: TGTGCCAGTAGTATTTACGGCAATGAGCAGTTCTTC.

The rearrangement uses TRBV13 and TRBJ1-1, with unresolved D. This CDR3 spans 18 amino acids. V lost 4 bases, J lost 0 bases, and 21 bases lay in between. Germline loops: CDR1 PRHDT, CDR2 FYEKMQ (reference sequence). The CDR3 nucleotides are TGTGCCAGCAGCTCCCAGAGAGGGCGGAGACTTATGAACACTGAAGCTTTCTTT. Protein sequence: CASSSQRGRRLMNTEAFF.

This rearrangement joins TRBV5-1 to TRBJ2-7; 11 bases fit TRBD1. The V and J ends lost 0 bases and 3 bases, in that order; junction bases with no gene match: 14. The CDR3 consists of 19 residues. The germline V gene encodes CDR1 SGHRS and CDR2 YFSETQ. The CDR3 region is CASSLVARTGGADHYEQYF. CDR3 bases: TGCGCCAGCAGCTTGGTTGCTCGGACAGGGGGCGCGGACCACTACGAGCAGTACTTC.

J is TRBJ1-4 and V is TRBV30; D is undetermined. The V end lost 3 bases, the J end lost 7 bases, and 6 bases lay between the germline ends. CDR1 and CDR2 (germline): GTSNPN, SVGIG (reference sequence). This CDR3 spans 11 amino acids. The CDR3 DNA is TGTGCCTGGAGCCTCGGTGAAAAACTGTTTTTT. It is translated as CAWSLGEKLFF.

V and J are TRBV2 and TRBJ2-6, with D possibly being TRBD1 (5 bases). This CDR3 has 17 amino acids. V lost 7 bases, J lost 0 bases, and 16 bases lay in between. Germline CDR1 SNHLY, CDR2 FYNNEI. The CDR3 is CASIRTSFISGANVLTF. CDR3 sequence (DNA): TGTGCCAGCATCCGGACAAGCTTTATCTCTGGGGCCAACGTCCTGACTTTC.

With regard to this clone: Other DNA sequences from this sample encode an identical CDR3 as well. CDR3 sequence reads: CASSLTDGMNTEAFF. DNA of the CDR3: TGTGCCAGCAGCCTAACAGACGGAATGAACACTGAAGCTTTCTTT. The rearrangement joins TRBV7-6 to TRBJ1-1; no reliable D call. Deletions cut 5 bases from V and 0 bases from J, with 13 bases between. The CDR3 is 15 residues long. Per germline, CDR1 SGHVS and CDR2 FNYEAQ.

Turning to this clone: At the DNA level, this CDR3 is encoded by other sequences in the same sample as well. V and J are TRBV6-5 and TRBJ1-5; TRBD1 agrees at 9 bases. CDR3 length: 15 amino acids. Trimming took 6 bases from V and 1 from J; bases not matched to a gene: 4. Germline values: CDR1 MNHEY, CDR2 SVGAGI. The DNA of the CDR3 is TGTGCCAGCAGCCCGGACAGGGGCAGCAATCAGCCCCAGCATTTT. Translated: CASSPDRGSNQPQHF.

The chain uses TRBV6-6 and TRBJ1-2, with 8 bases fitting TRBD1. The V and J ends lost 5 bases and 4 bases, in that order; junction bases with no gene match: 9. The CDR3 has 15 amino acids. Germline CDR1 MNHNY, CDR2 SVGAGI (reference sequence). Here the CDR3 reads CASSGGQAGIYGYTF. CDR3 nucleotide sequence: TGTGCCAGCAGTGGGGGACAGGCGGGTATCTATGGCTACACCTTC.

V usage is TRBV11-2 and J usage is TRBJ1-1; 8 bases map to TRBD1. The V and J ends lost 3 bases and 1 base, in that order; junction bases with no gene match: 4. Germline V gene data show CDR1 as SGHAT and CDR2 as FQNNGV. This CDR3 comprises 15 residues. The CDR3 region is CASSLIQGANTEAFF. CDR3 in DNA: TGTGCCAGCAGCTTGATCCAGGGGGCGAACACTGAAGCTTTCTTT. Full variable domain (missing parts from reference TRBV11-2 and TRBJ1-1): EAGVAQSPRYKIIEKRQSVAFWCNPISGHATLYWYQQILGQGPKLLIQFQNNGVVDDSQLPKDRFSAERLKGVDSTLKIQPAKLEDSAVYLCASSLIQGANTEAFFGQGTRLTVV.

This sequence joins TRBV7-2 and TRBJ2-5; 11 nucleotides line up with TRBD2. The germline V gene has CDR1 SGHTA and CDR2 FQGNSA. V was pared by 5 bases and J by 5 bases, with 7 bases of the junction left unmatched. This CDR3 comprises 15 residues. The CDR3 DNA reads as TGTGCCAGCAGCAACCAGGGACTAGCGGCTGAGACCCAGTACTTC. It translates to CASSNQGLAAETQYF.

V gene TRBV5-1 combines with J gene TRBJ1-6; D call uncertain. With 1 base removed from V and 8 bases from J, the gap between germline ends came to 13 bases. The CDR3 length is 15 residues. Per germline, CDR1 SGHRS and CDR2 YFSETQ. The chain's CDR3 is CASSLTAGGYSPLHF. CDR3 DNA sequence: TGCGCCAGCAGCTTGACGGCAGGAGGATATTCACCCCTCCACTTT.

By share of the sample, this clone is medium-sized (0.01 to 0.1%). The chain uses TRBV5-6 and TRBJ1-2; weak D call: TRBD1 (5 bases). The CDR3 has 16 amino acids. In germline, CDR1 is SGHDT, CDR2 YYEEEE. Trimming removed 1 base from V and 6 bases from J, with 19 bases in between. CDR3 in amino acids: CASSLLWARVSDGYTF. CDR3 DNA: TGTGCCAGCAGCTTGTTGTGGGCCAGGGTATCGGATGGCTACACCTTC.

This chain connects TRBV19 to TRBJ1-1, with D perhaps matching TRBD1 (6 bases). The CDR3 extends over 14 amino acids. V shed 5 bases and J shed 1 base, with 11 bases lying between them. Germline V gives CDR1 LNHDA, CDR2 SQIVND (reference sequence). The CDR3 protein is CASSFGQQNTEAFF. The CDR3, as DNA: TGTGCCAGTAGTTTCGGACAGCAGAACACTGAAGCTTTCTTT.

The chain couples TRBV7-9 to TRBJ1-5, with TRBD1 as a possible D gene (6 bases). V was clipped by 2 bases and J by 2 bases, with 10 bases between them. The germline V gene has CDR1 SEHNR and CDR2 FQNEAQ (reference sequence). The length of the CDR3 is 15 residues. CDR3 coding DNA: TGTGCCAGCAGCTTAACAGGGAGTGGCAATCAGCCCCAGCATTTT. This sequence encodes CASSLTGSGNQPQHF.

V and J are TRBV9 and TRBJ2-4; 11 nucleotides align to TRBD2. V was clipped by 0 bases and J by 2 bases; unmatched bases: 1. The CDR3 consists of 16 residues. Germline CDR1 and CDR2: SGDLS and YYNGEE. Written as DNA, the CDR3 is TGTGCCAGCAGCGTAGGACTAGCGGGGTCCAAAAACATTCAGTACTTC. Protein: CASSVGLAGSKNIQYF.

This clone was recorded a few times. J is TRBJ1-1 and V is TRBV11-2; TRBD1 might be the D (6 bases). Between the trimmed V and J ends, which lost 1 base and 7 bases, there was a span of 22 bases. From germline, CDR1 is SGHAT and CDR2 FQNNGV. This CDR3 is 17 amino acids long. In nucleotides, the CDR3 is TGTGCCAGCAGCTTAGTCCAGGGAACAGGGAGACGGTTTGAAGCTTTCTTT. It is translated as CASSLVQGTGRRFEAFF. Full variable domain (rest looked up from reference TRBV11-2 and TRBJ1-1): EAGVAQSPRYKIIEKRQSVAFWCNPISGHATLYWYQQILGQGPKLLIQFQNNGVVDDSQLPKDRFSAERLKGVDSTLKIQPAKLEDSAVYLCASSLVQGTGRRFEAFFGQGTRLTVV.

The rearrangement uses TRBV18 and TRBJ1-5; the match to TRBD1 covers 7 bases. This CDR3 has 16 residues. The junction had 6 bases not matched to a gene; V was cut back by 3 bases and J by 1 base. CDR1 KGHSH and CDR2 LQKENI come from the germline V gene. DNA of the CDR3: TGTGCCAGCTCACCTTCGACAGGGCAGAGCAATCAGCCCCAGCATTTT. Its protein is CASSPSTGQSNQPQHF.

This clone was seen once. The chain employs TRBV4-2 and TRBJ2-7, with a tentative D call TRBD2 (7 bases). Trimming stripped 0 bases from V and 7 bases from J, with 16 bases between. Germline CDR1 and CDR2: LGHNA and YNFKEQ. This CDR3 comprises 15 residues. As DNA, the CDR3 is TGTGCCAGCAGCCAAGACCGAGGGGGGGCGAGGGAGCAGTACTTC. It yields the protein CASSQDRGGAREQYF.

In this sample, this clone turned up once. The rearrangement uses TRBV18 and TRBJ2-7; weak D call: TRBD2 (6 bases). The CDR3 runs 12 residues. Germline V gives CDR1 KGHSH, CDR2 LQKENI. The ends were cut back, 0 bases at V and 10 bases at J, with 10 bases in the middle. CDR3 region: CASSPPTGGQYF. CDR3 DNA sequence: TGTGCCAGCTCACCACCTACCGGGGGACAGTACTTC.

This clone was seen only once. J is TRBJ2-5 and V is TRBV5-1, with 8 nucleotides matching TRBD2. The junction had 5 bases not matched to a gene; V was cut back by 5 bases and J by 2 bases. The CDR3 is 14 amino acids. Germline V gene sequence: CDR1 SGHRS, CDR2 YFSETQ. The CDR3 is CASRPTSDQETQYF. In nucleotides, the CDR3 is TGCGCCAGCAGGCCGACTAGCGATCAAGAGACCCAGTACTTC.

The rearrangement links TRBV4-3 to TRBJ2-1; TRBD1 might be the D (6 bases). This CDR3 is 16 amino acids long. Germline CDR1 LGHNA, CDR2 YSLEER. Trimming cost V 0 bases and J 9 bases, with 18 bases left between them. Written as DNA, the CDR3 is TGCGCCAGCAGCCAAGAAGGGACCACCCTCAGGGGTGAGCAGTTCTTC. It is translated as CASSQEGTTLRGEQFF.

This sequence joins TRBV5-4 and TRBJ2-2; 8 bases align to TRBD1. This CDR3 comprises 15 residues. V dropped 6 bases and J dropped 1; count of bases not matched to a gene: 5. CDR1 and CDR2 (germline): SGHNT, YYREEE (reference sequence). The CDR3, as DNA: TGTGCCAGCACCCCCGGGACAGGGAACACCGGGGAGCTGTTTTTT. The encoded protein is CASTPGTGNTGELFF.

This clone was observed once. The genes are TRBV2 and TRBJ1-1; 9 nucleotides line up with TRBD1. CDR1 and CDR2 (germline): SNHLY, FYNNEI. The ends lost 5 bases at V and 3 bases at J; junction bases unmatched: 7. CDR3 length: 15 residues. CDR3 amino acids: CASSSPGQGDTEAFF. The CDR3 nucleotides read TGTGCCAGCAGTTCTCCGGGACAGGGCGACACTGAAGCTTTCTTT. Full variable domain (remainder filled in from reference TRBV2 and TRBJ1-1): EPEVTQTPSHQVTQMGQEVILRCVPISNHLYFYWYRQILGQKVEFLVSFYNNEISEKSEIFDDQFSVERPDGSNFTLKIRSTKLEDSAMYFCASSSPGQGDTEAFFGQGTRLTVV.

The V and J genes are TRBV5-5 and TRBJ1-2; a weak D match, TRBD1 (6 bases). CDR3 length equals 15 residues. The germline CDR1 and CDR2 sequences are SGHKS and YYEKEE (reference sequence). V was pared by 4 bases and J by 4 bases, with 17 bases between. The CDR3, as DNA: TGTGCCAGCAGCCTCCGGGACACCGGATCCTATGGCTACACCTTC. Translating it yields CASSLRDTGSYGYTF.

V is TRBV14 and J is TRBJ1-1, with D possibly TRBD1 on 6 matching bases. With 1 base removed from V and 7 bases from J, the gap between germline ends came to 13 bases. Germline values: CDR1 SGHDN, CDR2 FVKESK. There are 14 residues in the CDR3. The CDR3 reads CASSQGGSGVEAFF. In DNA, the CDR3 is TGTGCCAGCAGCCAAGGGGGGTCAGGGGTTGAAGCTTTCTTT.